This TCR beta chain was identified during a study of cytomegalovirus exposure and HLA in healthy donors. This clone has just one count. The CDR3 loop spans 13 amino acids. With 5 bases removed from V and 7 bases from J, the gap between germline ends came to 14 bases. Germline CDR1 reads SNHLY; CDR2 reads FYNNEI. PCR used 60 Vbeta primers and 13 Jbeta primers. Method: immunoSEQ multiplex PCR; TCRdb's copy keeps in-frame clones and lacks some. The sample has about 130,000 clones, roughly 70% seen once; the top ten hold about 2%. V and J are TRBV2 and TRBJ1-2; no reliable D call. The TCR sequence derives from an older woman in good health and CMV-seropositive. Material: PBMCs. CDR3 sequence (DNA): TGTGCCAGCAGTCTCCGGGAGGAGAGTGGCTACACCTTC. Translating gives CASSLREESGYTF. The full variable domain, in which reference TRBV2 and TRBJ1-2 provide the parts outside the CDR3, is EPEVTQTPSHQVTQMGQEVILRCVPISNHLYFYWYRQILGQKVEFLVSFYNNEISEKSEIFDDQFSVERPDGSNFTLKIRSTKLEDSAMYFCASSLREESGYTFGSGTRLTVV.